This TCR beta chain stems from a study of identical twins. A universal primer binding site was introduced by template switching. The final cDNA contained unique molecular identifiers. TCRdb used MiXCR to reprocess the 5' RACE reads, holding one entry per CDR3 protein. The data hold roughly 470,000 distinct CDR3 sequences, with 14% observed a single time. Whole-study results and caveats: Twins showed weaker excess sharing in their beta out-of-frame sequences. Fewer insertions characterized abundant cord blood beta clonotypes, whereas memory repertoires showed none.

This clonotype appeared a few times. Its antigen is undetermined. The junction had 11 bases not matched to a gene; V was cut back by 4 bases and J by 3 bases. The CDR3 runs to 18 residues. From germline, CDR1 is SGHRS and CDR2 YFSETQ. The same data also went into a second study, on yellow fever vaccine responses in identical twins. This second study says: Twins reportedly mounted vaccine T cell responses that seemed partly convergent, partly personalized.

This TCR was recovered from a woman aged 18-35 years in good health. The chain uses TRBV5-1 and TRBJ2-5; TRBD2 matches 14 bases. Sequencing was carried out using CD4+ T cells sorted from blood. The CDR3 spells CASSDGLAGGGLEETQYF. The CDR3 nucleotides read TGCGCCAGCAGCGACGGACTAGCGGGAGGAGGATTAGAAGAGACCCAGTACTTC. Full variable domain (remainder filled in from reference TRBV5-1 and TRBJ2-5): KAGVTQTPRYLIKTRGQQVTLSCSPISGHRSVSWYQQTPGQGLQFLFEYFSETQRNKGNFPGRFSGRQFSNSRSEMNVSTLELGDSALYLCASSDGLAGGGLEETQYFGPGTRLLVL.